This is a list of T cell receptor beta chains from one sample in a study of T-cell memory formation after mild COVID-19. TCRdb analysed the 5' RACE reads with MiXCR anew, one entry per CDR3 protein. Found here are about 290,000 distinct CDR3 sequences, about 15% of them singletons; the top ten hold around a fifth. Sequencing was performed on PBMCs or a T cell subset sorted from them (not recorded which). The source of these receptors is a man younger than 30 who had mild COVID-19 (a few samples of this study predate the infection). Cell type and time point are not known. The CDR3 runs from the conserved cysteine through the conserved F or W. Fields, in order: CDR3 protein, CDR3 DNA, V gene, clone size, J gene, D gene. D genes are given only for firm matches. Part of the rows lack a size; the others show once, few, many or a class for expanded clones.

CASSYPCQTGSCGYTF	TGTGCCAGCAGTTACCCTTGTCAGACAGGTAGCTGTGGCTACACCTTC	TRBV6-5	NA	TRBJ1-2	NA
CASSWDFNGELFF	TGCGCCAGCAGCTGGGACTTTAACGGGGAGCTGTTTTTT	TRBV5-1	NA	TRBJ2-2	NA
CASRPPGRDTQYF	TGTGCCAGCAGGCCACCCGGGAGAGATACGCAGTATTTT	TRBV7-2	NA	TRBJ2-3	NA
CASSLDPGKRTDTQYF	TGTGCCAGCAGCCTAGACCCGGGGAAACGTACAGATACGCAGTATTTT	TRBV7-2	few	TRBJ2-3	NA
CASSQGGGREAFF	TGCGCCAGCAGCCAAGGGGGGGGACGGGAAGCTTTCTTT	TRBV4-1	NA	TRBJ1-1	NA
CSARDRGSYGYTF	TGCAGTGCTAGGGACAGGGGATCCTATGGCTACACCTTC	TRBV20-1	few	TRBJ1-2	TRBD1
CASSEGPRTTGELFF	TGTGCCAGCAGTGAAGGACCACGAACCACCGGGGAGCTGTTTTTT	TRBV6-4	NA	TRBJ2-2	NA
CATSKGDTAADTQYF	TGTGCCACCAGCAAGGGGGACACGGCGGCAGATACGCAGTATTTT	TRBV15	many	TRBJ2-3	NA
CASSSRQASGYTF	TGTGCCAGCAGTTCGAGACAGGCCTCTGGCTACACCTTC	TRBV2	few	TRBJ1-2	NA
CASSLRGRLGRTFTEAFF	TGTGCCAGCAGCTTACGGGGCAGGCTAGGTAGGACTTTCACTGAAGCTTTCTTT	TRBV7-8	NA	TRBJ1-1	NA
CSVGRDRQETQYF	TGCAGCGTTGGACGCGACAGGCAAGAGACCCAGTACTTC	TRBV29-1	few	TRBJ2-5	NA
CASSLAATPSYNEQFF	TGCGCCAGCAGTCTAGCGGCAACCCCCTCCTACAATGAGCAGTTCTTC	TRBV5-1	NA	TRBJ2-1	TRBD2
CASSATGGDQPQHF	TGTGCCAGCAGCGCCACAGGGGGCGATCAGCCCCAGCATTTT	TRBV12-3/TRBV12-4	many	TRBJ1-5	TRBD1
CACPAQGRVVGYTF	TGTGCCTGCCCTGCTCAGGGCAGGGTCGTGGGATACACCTTC	TRBV7-9	few	TRBJ1-2	NA
CATEQGYEQYF	TGTGCCACCGAACAGGGTTACGAGCAGTACTTC	TRBV10-3	NA	TRBJ2-7	NA
CASSYSGSQETQYF	TGTGCCAGCAGTTACTCAGGCAGCCAAGAGACCCAGTACTTC	TRBV6-6	few	TRBJ2-5	NA
CASSPRDRGNEQFF	TGTGCCAGCAGCCCCCGGGACAGGGGCAATGAGCAGTTCTTC	TRBV7-2	NA	TRBJ2-1	TRBD1
CSALPGLAQETQYF	TGCAGTGCTTTACCGGGACTAGCGCAAGAGACCCAGTACTTC	TRBV20-1	few	TRBJ2-5	TRBD2
CASSRVSSDTQYF	TGTGCCAGCAGCCGAGTGAGCTCAGATACGCAGTATTTT	TRBV7-2	many	TRBJ2-3	NA
CASSFWRDTEAFF	TGTGCCAGCAGCTTTTGGAGGGATACTGAAGCTTTCTTT	TRBV9	few	TRBJ1-1	NA
CASSLRQLNTEAFF	TGTGCCAGCAGTTTACGTCAGCTCAACACTGAAGCTTTCTTT	TRBV12-3/TRBV12-4	many	TRBJ1-1	NA
CASSLGTFSYEQYF	TGCGCCAGCAGCCTCGGGACTTTTTCCTACGAGCAGTACTTC	TRBV4-1	NA	TRBJ2-7	NA
CASSLWWRGGPNEQFF	TGTGCCAGCAGCTTGTGGTGGCGGGGGGGACCCAATGAGCAGTTCTTC	TRBV5-5	NA	TRBJ2-1	TRBD2
CASSQDQNRGRYQETQYF	TGCGCCAGCAGCCAAGACCAGAACCGGGGGCGGTACCAAGAGACCCAGTACTTC	TRBV4-1	NA	TRBJ2-5	NA
CASHWAAGNTIYF	TGTGCCAGTCATTGGGCAGCTGGAAACACCATATATTTT	TRBV6-5	few	TRBJ1-3	NA
CASSRTGTGFNEQFF	TGCGCCAGCAGCAGAACCGGGACAGGGTTCAATGAGCAGTTCTTC	TRBV5-1	many	TRBJ2-1	TRBD1
CASSPGGLSNQPQHF	TGTGCCAGCAGCCCTGGGGGGTTGAGCAATCAGCCCCAGCATTTT	TRBV3-1	few	TRBJ1-5	NA
CASSFSQGRAYEQYF	TGTGCCAGCAGTTTCTCGCAGGGGAGGGCTTACGAGCAGTACTTC	TRBV12-3/TRBV12-4	NA	TRBJ2-7	NA
CASSSEGTSGNIQYF	TGCGCCAGCAGCTCGGAGGGGACTAGCGGTAACATTCAGTACTTC	TRBV5-1	many	TRBJ2-4	TRBD2
CSAREAQGVNTIYF	TGCAGTGCTAGAGAGGCCCAGGGTGTAAACACCATATATTTT	TRBV20-1	few	TRBJ1-3	NA
CASSPTGGYNSPLHF	TGTGCCAGCAGCCCTACGGGAGGATATAATTCACCCCTCCACTTT	TRBV5-6	NA	TRBJ1-6	NA
CSARKLAGASNEQFF	TGCAGTGCTAGGAAACTAGCGGGGGCCTCCAATGAGCAGTTCTTC	TRBV20-1	NA	TRBJ2-1	TRBD2
CASSPQGIVNTIYF	TGTGCCAGCAGCCCACAGGGAATCGTAAACACCATATATTTT	TRBV7-2	few	TRBJ1-3	NA
CASSHGGANNSPLHF	TGTGCCAGCAGCCACGGGGGGGCGAATAATTCACCCCTCCACTTT	TRBV6-5	NA	TRBJ1-6	NA
CASSPLTRPIEGELFF	TGTGCCAGCAGCCCACTGACTAGACCGATTGAGGGGGAGCTGTTTTTT	TRBV9	few	TRBJ2-2	NA
CASRSSERGGETQYF	TGTGCCAGCCGGTCCTCCGAGCGGGGGGGAGAGACCCAGTACTTC	TRBV28	NA	TRBJ2-5	TRBD2
CASSLSRGFTEAFF	TGCGCCAGCAGCTTGTCTCGGGGTTTCACTGAAGCTTTCTTT	TRBV5-1	NA	TRBJ1-1	NA
CASSPWDTNEQFF	TGTGCCAGCAGCCCGTGGGACACCAATGAGCAGTTCTTC	TRBV7-3	NA	TRBJ2-1	NA
CASNLGPGQGKSTDTQYF	TGTGCCAGCAATCTCGGCCCAGGACAGGGGAAAAGCACAGATACGCAGTATTTT	TRBV7-9	few	TRBJ2-3	TRBD1
CASSPWGQLNTEAFF	TGCGCCAGCAGCCCCTGGGGGCAGCTGAACACTGAAGCTTTCTTT	TRBV4-1	NA	TRBJ1-1	NA
CASSLRAEETQYF	TGTGCCAGCAGTTTAAGGGCCGAAGAGACCCAGTACTTC	TRBV12-3/TRBV12-4	many	TRBJ2-5	NA
CASSLAPGQGEDYTF	TGTGCCAGCAGCTTAGCGCCGGGACAGGGGGAAGACTACACCTTC	TRBV7-2	few	TRBJ1-2	TRBD1
CSAKAGQGSQNEQFF	TGCAGTGCTAAGGCGGGACAGGGGTCTCAGAATGAGCAGTTCTTC	TRBV20-1	NA	TRBJ2-1	TRBD1
CSARPGEELREQFF	TGCAGTGCTAGACCCGGGGAGGAACTGCGTGAGCAGTTCTTC	TRBV20-1	NA	TRBJ2-1	NA
CASRQGDDEKLFF	TGTGCCAGCAGGCAGGGGGACGATGAAAAACTGTTTTTT	TRBV2	few	TRBJ1-4	TRBD1
CASSPQGLVDTQYF	TGTGCCAGCAGCCCCCAAGGACTAGTGGATACGCAGTATTTT	TRBV7-8	NA	TRBJ2-3	TRBD2
CASSFTGSPGNTIYF	TGTGCCAGCAGCTTTACAGGATCCCCTGGAAACACCATATATTTT	TRBV7-8	NA	TRBJ1-3	NA
CASSSSAGKGQYF	TGTGCCAGCAGTTCCTCCGCAGGGAAGGGGCAGTACTTC	TRBV6-6	NA	TRBJ2-7	NA
CASSAGTGPDEQFF	TGCGCCAGCAGCGCTGGGACAGGGCCCGATGAGCAGTTCTTC	TRBV5-1	few	TRBJ2-1	TRBD1
CASSLGPAYEQYF	TGTGCCAGCAGCTTAGGGCCGGCCTACGAGCAGTACTTC	TRBV11-2	few	TRBJ2-7	NA
CASSYNGGVADTQYF	TGCGCCAGCAGCTATAACGGGGGGGTCGCAGATACGCAGTATTTT	TRBV4-1	few	TRBJ2-3	TRBD2
CASSFGFTGAQETQYF	TGCGCCAGCAGCTTCGGGTTTACGGGGGCTCAAGAGACCCAGTACTTC	TRBV5-1	few	TRBJ2-5	NA
CASNTLSTDTQYF	TGTGCCAGCAATACCCTTAGCACAGATACGCAGTATTTT	TRBV2	NA	TRBJ2-3	NA